The 13 T cell receptor beta chains given below trace back to one sample, sequenced in a study of cytomegalovirus exposure and HLA in healthy donors. Amplification used 60 Vbeta primers and 13 Jbeta primers. Measured with immunoSEQ multiplex PCR; TCRdb has only the in-frame clones, and not every one. Here the sample spans around 130,000 clones, about four fifths being singletons. Sample: PBMCs. These receptors all come from a man aged 25 to 40 in good health and CMV-seronegative.

The CDR3 sequence: CASSQSRQLESGANVLTF. The CDR3 region has the DNA TGCGCCAGCAGTCAATCGAGGCAGCTAGAATCTGGGGCCAACGTCCTGACTTTC. J is TRBJ2-6 and V is TRBV23-1, with D unresolved. TRBV23-1 is classed as an ORF, of uncertain function. V was pared by 0 bases and J by 1 base, with 13 bases between. This CDR3 comprises 18 residues.

This clone has just a few counts. The chain links TRBV2 to TRBJ1-6, with D possibly TRBD1 on 5 matching bases. The CDR3 extends over 14 amino acids. Germline CDR1 SNHLY, CDR2 FYNNEI. Deletions cut 3 bases from V and 9 bases from J, with 12 bases between. CDR3 sequence reads: CASSDGGSGSPLHF. Written as DNA, the CDR3 is TGTGCCAGCAGTGACGGGGGGAGCGGTTCACCCCTCCACTTT. The full variable domain, in which reference TRBV2 and TRBJ1-6 provide the parts outside the CDR3, is EPEVTQTPSHQVTQMGQEVILRCVPISNHLYFYWYRQILGQKVEFLVSFYNNEISEKSEIFDDQFSVERPDGSNFTLKIRSTKLEDSAMYFCASSDGGSGSPLHFGNGTRLTVT.

The chain is built from TRBV7-2 and TRBJ1-2; TRBD1 aligns across 8 bases. The CDR3 runs to 14 residues. Losses at the gene ends were 5 bases for V and 7 bases for J; bases not matched to a gene: 9. Germline lookup yields CDR1 SGHTA and CDR2 FQGNSA. The CDR3 loop reads CASSAMDRAVGYTF. The DNA of the CDR3 is TGTGCCAGCAGCGCCATGGACAGGGCGGTTGGCTACACCTTC.

This chain links TRBV9 with TRBJ2-1; D perhaps matches TRBD1 (5 bases). The ends were cut back, 3 bases at V and 8 bases at J, with 15 bases in the middle. The CDR3 is made up of 14 amino acids. CDR1 SGDLS and CDR2 YYNGEE come from the germline V gene. The CDR3 DNA follows: TGTGCCAGCAGCGGAAGGGGTAGCAGGGATGAGCAGTTCTTC. It yields the protein CASSGRGSRDEQFF. The entire variable domain, with the rest obtained from reference TRBV9 and TRBJ2-1, is as follows: DSGVTQTPKHLITATGQRVTLRCSPRSGDLSVYWYQQSLDQGLQFLIQYYNGEERAKGNILERFSAQQFPDLHSELNLSSLELGDSALYFCASSGRGSRDEQFFGPGTRLTVL.

V and J are TRBV19 and TRBJ2-7; 8 positions match TRBD1. This CDR3 has 14 amino acids. V gave up 2 bases and J gave up 4 bases; unmatched junction bases: 4. Germline assignment: CDR1 LNHDA and CDR2 SQIVND (reference sequence). The CDR3 bases are TGTGCCAGTAGTATAACACAGGGGGTATACGAGCAGTACTTC. It codes for CASSITQGVYEQYF.

This clone was detected ten times or more. The V gene is TRBV7-9, the J gene TRBJ2-1; 7 bases agree with TRBD1. V lost 2 bases, J lost 3 bases, and 4 bases stayed unmatched. Germline CDR1 reads SEHNR; CDR2 reads FQNEAQ (reference sequence). The CDR3 is 15 amino acids. Here the CDR3 reads CASSLTQGYYNEQFF. The CDR3 DNA reads TGTGCCAGCAGCTTAACACAGGGGTACTACAATGAGCAGTTCTTC. Drawing the rest from reference TRBV7-9 and TRBJ2-1, the complete variable domain is DTGVSQNPRHKITKRGQNVTFRCDPISEHNRLYWYRQTLGQGPEFLTYFQNEAQLEKSRLLSDRFSAERPKGSFSTLEIQRTEQGDSAMYLCASSLTQGYYNEQFFGPGTRLTVL.

Here the CDR3 reads CASSVLGAVLNEQFF. The CDR3 bases are TGTGCCAGCAGCGTTTTAGGGGCGGTATTGAATGAGCAGTTCTTC. The chain recombines TRBV9 with TRBJ2-1; a possible D gene is TRBD1 (5 bases). This CDR3 is 15 amino acids long. Germline CDR1 and CDR2: SGDLS and YYNGEE. The V end lost 2 bases, the J end lost 7 bases, and 16 bases lay between the germline ends.

The genes are TRBV4-1 and TRBJ2-5; D remains unclear. Trimming cost V 7 bases and J 5 bases, with 14 bases left between them. CDR1 MGHRA and CDR2 YSYEKL come from the germline V gene. There are 13 residues in the CDR3. This CDR3 is CASKDLGSETQYF. The DNA of the CDR3 is TGCGCCAGCAAGGATTTGGGCTCCGAGACCCAGTACTTC.

V is TRBV27 and J is TRBJ1-2, with TRBD1 as a possible D gene (6 bases). Germline lookup yields CDR1 MNHEY and CDR2 SMNVEV (reference sequence). The CDR3 covers 14 residues. Deletions cut 3 bases from V and 8 bases from J, with 16 bases between. The CDR3 protein is CASSFIGGARGYTF. CDR3 DNA: TGTGCCAGCAGTTTTATAGGGGGGGCGCGAGGCTACACCTTC.

This clone was counted between two and nine times. V and J are TRBV4-3 and TRBJ1-1; D perhaps matches TRBD1 (5 bases). CDR1 is LGHNA, CDR2 YSLEER, per germline. V was cut by 4 bases and J by 7 bases, with 16 bases left in between. The CDR3 loop spans 14 amino acids. This CDR3 is CASSPGGGPREAFF. The DNA of the CDR3 is TGCGCCAGCAGCCCTGGGGGGGGTCCTCGTGAAGCTTTCTTT.

The rearrangement uses TRBV28 and TRBJ2-7, with 11 bases aligning to TRBD2. The CDR3 contains 14 residues. V was clipped by 7 bases and J by 4 bases; unmatched bases: 6. CDR1 and CDR2 (germline): MDHEN, SYDVKM. Here the CDR3 DNA reads TGTGCCAGCAACAAACTAGCGGGAGCTTACGAGCAGTACTTC. Translating it yields CASNKLAGAYEQYF.

This clone was found a few times. The chain carries TRBV5-1 and TRBJ1-1; TRBD1 aligns across 11 bases. The CDR3 is 14 amino acids. In germline, CDR1 is SGHRS, CDR2 YFSETQ. V dropped 4 bases and J dropped 6; count of bases not matched to a gene: 5. CDR3 sequence reads: CASSGQGASAEAFF. The CDR3 nucleotides are TGCGCCAGCAGCGGACAGGGGGCATCAGCTGAAGCTTTCTTT. Full variable domain (remainder filled in from reference TRBV5-1 and TRBJ1-1): KAGVTQTPRYLIKTRGQQVTLSCSPISGHRSVSWYQQTPGQGLQFLFEYFSETQRNKGNFPGRFSGRQFSNSRSEMNVSTLELGDSALYLCASSGQGASAEAFFGQGTRLTVV.

This rearrangement joins TRBV5-1 to TRBJ1-2; TRBD1 matches at 7 bases. The CDR3 contains 15 residues. J was trimmed by 4 bases and V by 4 bases; bases with no gene match: 10. Germline CDR1 SGHRS, CDR2 YFSETQ. The DNA of the CDR3 is TGCGCCAGCAGCCTAGGGACAGCAGTGAGCTATGGCTACACCTTC. As protein: CASSLGTAVSYGYTF.